Below are 9 T cell receptor beta chains sequenced from a single sample in a study of human T cells and chemical hapten exposure. As for time point: patch test 1, 2 weeks after DPC sensitization. Regarding treatment: therapeutic diphenylcyclopropenone sensitization with weekly scalp DPC. TCRdb reprocessed the RACE reads via MiXCR and lists one record per CDR3 protein. The sample lists 380,000 or so distinct CDR3 sequences, about 4.4% seen once, with under 3% in the top ten. Sequenced material: whole blood, taken in connection with sensitization to the hapten diphenylcyclopropenone (DPC). All receptors derive from a woman in her forties or fifties with alopecia areata. Some clones in this sample may be carry-over from other donors' samples.

This clonotype was seen repeatedly, ten times or more. The chain recombines TRBV9 with TRBJ2-2; 11 nucleotides match TRBD2. The ends lost 3 bases at V and 3 bases at J; junction bases unmatched: 10. The CDR3 is 18 amino acids. The germline gives CDR1 SGDLS, CDR2 YYNGEE. The DNA of the CDR3 is TGTGCCAGCAGCGGACTAGCGGGGAATCCCTCTCACACCGGGGAGCTGTTTTTT. It translates to CASSGLAGNPSHTGELFF.

The chain links TRBV27 to TRBJ2-1; 11 nucleotides align to TRBD1. In germline, CDR1 is MNHEY, CDR2 SMNVEV (reference sequence). CDR3 size: 12 residues. Trimming took 2 bases from V and 16 from J; bases not matched to a gene: 4. CDR3 in amino acids: CASSLGTGGQFF. The CDR3 bases are TGTGCCAGCAGTTTAGGGACAGGGGGGCAATTCTTC.

Ten or more counts support this clonotype. The rearrangement joins TRBV6-5 to TRBJ2-3, with 10 bases aligning to TRBD2. V shed 6 bases, J shed 4 bases, and the junction held 10 bases outside the gene matches. Germline V gives CDR1 MNHEY, CDR2 SVGAGI. This CDR3 comprises 16 residues. The CDR3 region has the DNA TGTGCCAGCAGCTCTCCAGCGGGAGGGGGACCAGATACGCAGTATTTT. This sequence encodes CASSSPAGGGPDTQYF.

This clonotype was seen a handful of times. This rearrangement joins TRBV4-1 to TRBJ1-2; D uncertain. The CDR3 has 15 residues. Germline V gives CDR1 MGHRA, CDR2 YSYEKL. Between the trimmed V and J ends, which lost 4 bases and 0 bases, there was a span of 12 bases. CDR3 bases: TGCGCCAGCAGCCCACAAGGCAGTACTAACTATGGCTACACCTTC. This translates into CASSPQGSTNYGYTF.

At least ten counts were recorded for this clonotype. This chain connects TRBV28 to TRBJ1-4; D is ambiguous. V lost 5 bases and J lost 5, with 6 bases in between. This CDR3 is 12 amino acids long. Looked up from germline, CDR1 is MDHEN and CDR2 is SYDVKM. For the CDR3, the DNA is TGTGCCAGCAGTCAGAGGAATGAAAAACTGTTTTTT. Its protein product is CASSQRNEKLFF.

This clonotype came up a few times. The J gene is TRBJ2-7, the V gene TRBV20-1; 7 nucleotides agree with TRBD2. CDR3 length: 15 residues. Germline values: CDR1 DFQATT, CDR2 SNEGSKA (reference sequence). V shed 0 bases, J shed 3 bases, and the junction held 8 bases outside the gene matches. CDR3 in amino acids: CSARDKGLGDYEQYF. In nucleotides, the CDR3 is TGCAGTGCTAGAGACAAAGGACTAGGAGACTACGAGCAGTACTTC.

The J gene is TRBJ1-5, the V gene TRBV20-1; D uncertain. V lost 6 bases to trimming and J lost 0 bases, with 12 bases between them. The germline V gene encodes CDR1 DFQATT and CDR2 SNEGSKA (reference sequence). This CDR3 is 14 amino acids long. The DNA of the CDR3 is TGCAGTGCCCCCCCCGCGGATAGCAATCAGCCCCAGCATTTT. Its protein product is CSAPPADSNQPQHF.

This clonotype was detected many times. This chain joins TRBV12-3 or TRBV12-4 and TRBJ2-1; 7 nucleotides agree with TRBD2. This CDR3 contains 12 residues. Trimming at V came to 5 bases and at J to 13 bases, leaving 8 bases not matched to a gene. The CDR3 is CASSPTGLPQFF. CDR3 nucleotides: TGTGCCAGCAGTCCGACGGGACTACCTCAGTTCTTC.

The chain couples TRBV6-5 to TRBJ2-2; D call uncertain. Germline V gene sequence: CDR1 MNHEY, CDR2 SVGAGI. The CDR3 runs to 14 residues. The germline V and J ends were trimmed by 5 bases and 7 bases, with 14 bases remaining between them. The CDR3 spells CASSQPRGSGELFF. Written as DNA, the CDR3 is TGTGCCAGCAGTCAACCGCGCGGAAGCGGGGAGCTGTTTTTT.